Below, one TCR beta chain is given with its context. With 4 bases clipped from V and 1 base from J, the junction kept 8 bases outside the gene matches. Germline V gene sequence: CDR1 SGHVS, CDR2 FNYEAQ. This CDR3 has 18 residues. The sample is drawn from a study of patients and donors after allogeneic stem cell transplantation. MiXCR was run by TCRdb on the RT-PCR reads, yielding one entry per CDR3 protein. The data contain some 200,000 distinct CDR3 sequences, 41% of them seen just once; the ten biggest clones take up about 33%. This chain connects TRBV7-6 to TRBJ2-5; 14 bases agree with TRBD2. This receptor was identified in a human donor who was either an allogeneic HSCT recipient or a stem cell or donor lymphocyte infusion donor (not recorded which). It is not recorded whose cells these are; they may come from a transplant donor. Sequencing used blood, either unsorted or a sorted T cell fraction (not recorded which). In nucleotides, the CDR3 is TGTGCCAGCAGCTGGGGGGGACTAGCGGGAGACAGCCAAGAGACCCAGTACTTC. Translating it yields CASSWGGLAGDSQETQYF.